A selection of T cell receptor beta chains follows, all from one sample in a study of shared clonotypes between healthy human individuals. The table came from immunoSEQ multiplex PCR; TCRdb's copy has only in-frame clones and leaves some out. The sample has nearly 1 million clones, over 60% seen once. What was sequenced was memory CD4+ T cells sorted from blood. All receptors come from a man aged 18 to 30 in good health. Each CDR3 is given with its conserved first and last residue. Each record gives: clone size, V gene, CDR3 length, D gene, J gene, CDR3 protein, CDR3 DNA. D genes are given only for firm matches. Expanded clones are given a class, and other clones once, few, many or no size at all.

size: .
V: TRBV5-1
length: 14
D: .
J: TRBJ2-3
CDR3: CASSLVRGTDTQYF
DNA: TGCGCCAGCAGCTTGGTTCGTGGTACAGATACGCAGTATTTT

size: .
V: TRBV4-1
length: 15
D: .
J: TRBJ2-7
CDR3: CASSQAGTLTYEQYF
DNA: TGCGCCAGCAGCCAAGCAGGGACCCTCACCTACGAGCAGTACTTC

size: .
V: TRBV5-4
length: 17
D: TRBD1
J: TRBJ1-2
CDR3: CASSMGQGAGPNYGYTF
DNA: TGTGCCAGCAGCATGGGACAGGGGGCCGGACCTAACTATGGCTACACCTTC

size: .
V: TRBV4-1
length: 13
D: .
J: TRBJ2-1
CDR3: CASSPLGPSGQFF
DNA: TGCGCCAGCAGCCCACTCGGACCGTCCGGGCAGTTCTTC

size: .
V: TRBV5-6
length: 16
D: .
J: TRBJ1-4
CDR3: CASSLKPGHTNEKLFF
DNA: TGTGCCAGCAGCTTAAAACCGGGACATACTAATGAAAAACTGTTTTTT

size: .
V: TRBV7-9
length: 15
D: TRBD1
J: TRBJ2-5
CDR3: CASSRKDRSQETQYF
DNA: TGTGCCAGCAGCCGTAAGGACAGGTCCCAAGAGACCCAGTACTTC

size: few
V: TRBV28
length: 15
D: TRBD1
J: TRBJ1-6
CDR3: CASSARTGGLLALHF
DNA: TGTGCCAGCAGTGCCCGGACAGGGGGCCTTTTGGCCCTCCACTTT

size: .
V: TRBV18
length: 16
D: .
J: TRBJ2-3
CDR3: CASSLFRDSRGDTQYF
DNA: TGTGCCAGCTCACTGTTCAGGGACTCCCGGGGGGATACGCAGTATTTT

size: .
V: TRBV4-1
length: 16
D: .
J: TRBJ1-5
CDR3: CASSQDEGEGNQPQHF
DNA: TGCGCCAGCAGCCAAGATGAAGGGGAAGGCAATCAGCCCCAGCATTTT

size: .
V: TRBV6-6
length: 16
D: .
J: TRBJ2-1
CDR3: CASSSYSLRGYNEQFF
DNA: TGTGCCAGCAGTTCCTACTCCCTCCGGGGTTACAATGAGCAGTTCTTC

size: few
V: TRBV30
length: 13
D: .
J: TRBJ1-1
CDR3: CACPGGMNTEAFF
DNA: TGTGCCTGCCCCGGGGGGATGAACACTGAAGCTTTCTTT

size: .
V: TRBV5-1
length: 14
D: TRBD1
J: TRBJ2-4
CDR3: CASSRSTGENIQYF
DNA: TGCGCCAGCAGCAGATCGACAGGGGAAAACATTCAGTACTTC

size: .
V: TRBV5-3
length: 15
D: .
J: TRBJ2-4
CDR3: CARIIGALAKNIQYF
DNA: TGTGCCAGAATAATCGGGGCCCTAGCCAAAAACATTCAGTACTTC

size: .
V: TRBV7-2
length: 15
D: TRBD2
J: TRBJ2-1
CDR3: CASSPTSGSITEQFF
DNA: TGTGCCAGCAGCCCGACTAGCGGGAGTATAACGGAGCAGTTCTTC

size: .
V: TRBV28
length: 12
D: .
J: TRBJ2-4
CDR3: CASSPRQESRYF
DNA: TGTGCCAGCAGTCCCCGACAGGAAAGTAGGTACTTC

size: .
V: TRBV5-4
length: 14
D: .
J: TRBJ1-1
CDR3: CASSLESGAREAFF
DNA: TGTGCCAGCAGCTTGGAGTCGGGGGCGCGGGAGGCTTTCTTT

size: .
V: TRBV6-1
length: 11
D: .
J: TRBJ2-3
CDR3: CASSEDTTEAF
DNA: TGTGCCAGCAGTGAAGATACGACAGAGGCTTTT

size: .
V: TRBV6-5
length: 13
D: .
J: TRBJ2-5
CDR3: CATREQTQETQYF
DNA: TGTGCCACCCGAGAGCAGACCCAAGAGACCCAGTACTTC

size: .
V: TRBV27
length: 15
D: .
J: TRBJ2-7
CDR3: CASGTGNPRIYEQYF
DNA: TGTGCCAGCGGAACCGGGAACCCGCGAATTTACGAGCAGTACTTC

size: .
V: TRBV6-5
length: 15
D: TRBD1
J: TRBJ2-5
CDR3: CASSYLGQGGETQYF
DNA: TGTGCCAGCAGTTACCTTGGACAGGGGGGAGAGACCCAGTACTTC

size: once
V: TRBV6-5
length: 14
D: .
J: TRBJ1-6
CDR3: CASRPRADNSPLHF
DNA: TGTGCCAGCAGACCGAGGGCAGATAATTCACCCCTCCACTTT

size: few
V: TRBV15
length: 15
D: .
J: TRBJ1-5
CDR3: CATSPRTVFNQPQHF
DNA: TGTGCCACCAGCCCCCGGACTGTGTTCAATCAGCCCCAGCATTTT

size: .
V: TRBV28
length: 15
D: TRBD1
J: TRBJ1-1
CDR3: CASSRQGLGNTEAFF
DNA: TGTGCCAGCAGCCGACAGGGGCTGGGGAACACTGAAGCTTTCTTT

size: .
V: TRBV5-4
length: 16
D: .
J: TRBJ1-3
CDR3: CASSLGGRSGGNTIYF
DNA: TGTGCCAGCAGCTTGGGAGGACGGTCTGGTGGAAACACCATATATTTT

size: .
V: TRBV2
length: 14
D: TRBD2
J: TRBJ2-7
CDR3: CASRAGGRSNEQYF
DNA: TGTGCCAGCAGGGCGGGAGGGCGATCGAACGAGCAGTACTTC

size: .
V: TRBV19
length: 14
D: .
J: TRBJ2-6
CDR3: CASSMGAGANVLTF
DNA: TGTGCCAGTAGTATGGGGGCTGGGGCCAACGTCCTGACTTTC

size: .
V: TRBV14
length: 17
D: .
J: TRBJ2-3
CDR3: CASSQASVTSRLDTQYF
DNA: TGTGCCAGCAGCCAAGCTAGCGTAACATCACGATTGGATACGCAGTATTTT

size: .
V: TRBV5-6
length: 17
D: .
J: TRBJ2-2
CDR3: CASSLELRLGDTGELFF
DNA: TGTGCCAGCAGCTTGGAGTTAAGGCTTGGTGACACCGGGGAGCTGTTTTTT

size: .
V: TRBV7-9
length: 14
D: .
J: TRBJ2-7
CDR3: CASSFGDGGYEQYF
DNA: TGTGCCAGCAGCTTTGGGGACGGAGGCTACGAGCAGTACTTC

size: .
V: TRBV7-9
length: 9
D: .
J: TRBJ1-2
CDR3: CASSLISTF
DNA: TGTGCCAGCAGCTTAATCTCCACCTTC

size: .
V: TRBV5-6
length: 13
D: .
J: TRBJ1-1
CDR3: CASSSAVDTEAFF
DNA: TGTGCCAGCAGCTCAGCAGTTGACACTGAAGCTTTCTTT

size: .
V: TRBV19
length: 16
D: .
J: TRBJ1-1
CDR3: CASSVQGLRTPTEAFF
DNA: TGTGCCAGTAGCGTACAGGGTTTAAGGACCCCCACTGAAGCTTTCTTT

size: .
V: TRBV11-2
length: 14
D: .
J: TRBJ1-5
CDR3: CASSSLGNYQPQHF
DNA: TGTGCCAGCAGCTCCCTGGGGAATTATCAGCCCCAGCATTTT

size: few
V: TRBV11-2
length: 15
D: TRBD1
J: TRBJ2-7
CDR3: CASSLVGGPTYEQYF
DNA: TGTGCCAGCAGCTTAGTAGGGGGCCCGACCTACGAGCAGTACTTC

size: .
V: TRBV30
length: 14
D: .
J: TRBJ1-5
CDR3: CAWGLGVENQPQHF
DNA: TGTGCCTGGGGCCTCGGAGTAGAAAATCAGCCCCAGCATTTT

size: .
V: TRBV7-2
length: 12
D: .
J: TRBJ2-7
CDR3: CASSPYNYEQYF
DNA: TGTGCCAGCAGCCCCTACAACTACGAGCAGTACTTC

size: .
V: TRBV6-1
length: 18
D: TRBD1
J: TRBJ1-2
CDR3: CASSVIGQGLLGNYGYTF
DNA: TGTGCCAGCAGTGTCATTGGACAGGGACTCCTCGGAAACTATGGCTACACCTTC

size: few
V: TRBV5-1
length: 18
D: .
J: TRBJ1-6
CDR3: CASSLGPPGSSYNSPLHF
DNA: TGCGCCAGCAGCTTGGGCCCCCCAGGGAGCTCCTATAATTCACCCCTCCACTTT

size: .
V: TRBV19
length: 15
D: TRBD2
J: TRBJ2-5
CDR3: CASSKGLAGIETQYF
DNA: TGTGCCAGTAGTAAGGGACTAGCGGGCATAGAGACCCAGTACTTC

size: .
V: TRBV7-2
length: 15
D: .
J: TRBJ2-5
CDR3: CASRDNRAYQETQYF
DNA: TGTGCCAGCAGAGACAACAGGGCGTACCAAGAGACCCAGTACTTC

size: once
V: TRBV30
length: 14
D: TRBD1
J: TRBJ1-1
CDR3: CAWTPDRVGTEAFF
DNA: TGTGCCTGGACCCCGGACAGGGTAGGCACTGAAGCTTTCTTT

size: .
V: TRBV4-1
length: 19
D: TRBD1
J: TRBJ1-5
CDR3: CASSHPTDRGERLNQPQHF
DNA: TGCGCCAGCAGCCACCCTACGGACAGGGGAGAGCGTTTAAATCAGCCCCAGCATTTT

size: .
V: TRBV6-1
length: 12
D: .
J: TRBJ1-2
CDR3: CASVTGYDGYTF
DNA: TGTGCCAGTGTGACAGGCTATGATGGCTACACCTTC

size: .
V: TRBV18
length: 15
D: TRBD1
J: TRBJ2-7
CDR3: CASSPPGTGVGEQYF
DNA: TGTGCCAGCTCACCACCGGGGACAGGGGTAGGTGAGCAGTACTTC

size: .
V: TRBV5-4
length: 16
D: .
J: TRBJ1-6
CDR3: CASSYRVALGNSPLHF
DNA: TGTGCCAGCAGCTACCGAGTGGCATTGGGGAATTCACCCCTCCACTTT

size: once
V: TRBV6-1
length: 15
D: .
J: TRBJ2-4
CDR3: CASRGLDLAKNIQYF
DNA: TGTGCCAGCCGCGGCCTAGATTTAGCCAAAAACATTCAGTACTTC

size: .
V: TRBV28
length: 11
D: .
J: TRBJ1-1
CDR3: CASTLNTEAFF
DNA: TGTGCCAGCACCCTGAACACTGAAGCTTTCTTT

size: .
V: TRBV4-2
length: 17
D: .
J: TRBJ2-2
CDR3: CASSQAGRGGDTGELFF
DNA: TGTGCCAGCAGCCAAGCGGGAAGGGGTGGTGACACCGGGGAGCTGTTTTTT

size: .
V: TRBV7-9
length: 14
D: .
J: TRBJ2-5
CDR3: CASSPILAQETQYF
DNA: TGTGCCAGCAGCCCGATTCTAGCCCAAGAGACCCAGTACTTC

size: .
V: TRBV6-5
length: 15
D: TRBD1
J: TRBJ2-6
CDR3: CASSATGAGANVLTF
DNA: TGTGCCAGCAGTGCGACAGGGGCTGGGGCCAACGTCCTGACTTTC

size: .
V: TRBV11-1
length: 18
D: TRBD1
J: TRBJ2-2
CDR3: CASSVRQTGGANTGELFF
DNA: TGTGCCAGCAGCGTGAGACAGACAGGGGGCGCGAACACCGGGGAGCTGTTTTTT

size: few
V: TRBV27
length: 15
D: .
J: TRBJ1-2
CDR3: CASSFYGSGAYGYTF
DNA: TGTGCCAGCAGTTTTTATGGGTCAGGGGCCTATGGCTACACCTTC

size: .
V: TRBV30
length: 13
D: TRBD2
J: TRBJ2-3
CDR3: CAWVAGKTDTQYF
DNA: TGTGCCTGGGTAGCGGGAAAGACAGATACGCAGTATTTT

size: .
V: TRBV10-3
length: 17
D: TRBD1
J: TRBJ2-7
CDR3: CAISSGTGGLGAYEQSF
DNA: TGTGCCATCAGTTCCGGGACAGGGGGCTTGGGGGCCTACGAGCAGTCCTTC

size: .
V: TRBV7-6
length: 14
D: TRBD1
J: TRBJ2-5
CDR3: CASSSGQYQETQYF
DNA: TGTGCCAGCAGCTCGGGACAGTACCAAGAGACCCAGTACTTC